Listed below are T cell receptor beta chains from one sample, sequenced in a study of response to subunit inactivated influenza vaccine. TCRdb passed the RT-PCR reads through MiXCR, listing each CDR3 protein once. The top ten clones hold about an eighth of a sample with approximately 500,000 distinct CDR3 sequences, approximately 13% of them seen once. This sample comprised PBMCs from blood, obtained around seven weeks after vaccination. These receptors were collected from a man aged 50-60 years who received an inactivated influenza vaccine. Each CDR3 is given with its conserved first and last residue. The D gene is left open where the match is weak. Only some rows state a clone size, as once, few, many or a class for expanded clones.

-	many	TRBV14	TRBJ2-7	CASSHGGDSYEQYF	TGTGCCAGCAGCCATGGAGGGGACTCCTACGAGCAGTACTTC
-	many	TRBV29-1	TRBJ2-5	CSVELIVERTGQETQYF	TGCAGCGTTGAATTAATTGTTGAGAGGACCGGCCAAGAGACCCAGTACTTC
-	-	TRBV6-1	TRBJ1-5	CAASTGVGHSNQPQHF	TGTGCCGCCTCGACCGGGGTAGGTCATAGCAATCAGCCCCAGCATTTT
TRBD2	few	TRBV6-2/TRBV6-3	TRBJ2-1	CASSSGLVQFF	TGTGCCAGCAGTTCCGGACTAGTCCAGTTCTTC
-	many	TRBV5-1	TRBJ2-1	CASSLTLVPTNEQFF	TGCGCCAGCAGCTTGACTCTCGTGCCTACGAATGAGCAGTTCTTC
TRBD1	many	TRBV6-1	TRBJ2-7	CASTQGASYEQYF	TGTGCCAGCACGCAGGGGGCCTCCTACGAGCAGTACTTC
TRBD1	few	TRBV5-4	TRBJ2-7	CASSDRTGISYEQYF	TGTGCCAGCAGCGACAGGACAGGAATCTCCTACGAGCAGTACTTC
TRBD2	-	TRBV10-2	TRBJ2-1	CASSVTSGGHEQFF	TGCGCCAGCAGTGTCACTAGCGGGGGCCATGAGCAGTTCTTC
-	many	TRBV5-1	TRBJ2-3	CASSLAPGADTQYF	TGCGCCAGCAGCTTGGCCCCGGGGGCAGATACGCAGTATTTT
-	-	TRBV5-1	TRBJ2-7	CASGEPGTPSYEQYF	TGCGCCAGCGGGGAGCCGGGGACACCATCCTACGAGCAGTACTTC
-	-	TRBV10-3	TRBJ2-2	CAISPELNTGELFF	TGTGCCATCAGCCCTGAACTGAACACCGGGGAGCTGTTTTTT
-	many	TRBV28	TRBJ1-4	CASSPRGEKLFF	TGTGCCAGCAGTCCCCGGGGCGAAAAACTGTTTTTT